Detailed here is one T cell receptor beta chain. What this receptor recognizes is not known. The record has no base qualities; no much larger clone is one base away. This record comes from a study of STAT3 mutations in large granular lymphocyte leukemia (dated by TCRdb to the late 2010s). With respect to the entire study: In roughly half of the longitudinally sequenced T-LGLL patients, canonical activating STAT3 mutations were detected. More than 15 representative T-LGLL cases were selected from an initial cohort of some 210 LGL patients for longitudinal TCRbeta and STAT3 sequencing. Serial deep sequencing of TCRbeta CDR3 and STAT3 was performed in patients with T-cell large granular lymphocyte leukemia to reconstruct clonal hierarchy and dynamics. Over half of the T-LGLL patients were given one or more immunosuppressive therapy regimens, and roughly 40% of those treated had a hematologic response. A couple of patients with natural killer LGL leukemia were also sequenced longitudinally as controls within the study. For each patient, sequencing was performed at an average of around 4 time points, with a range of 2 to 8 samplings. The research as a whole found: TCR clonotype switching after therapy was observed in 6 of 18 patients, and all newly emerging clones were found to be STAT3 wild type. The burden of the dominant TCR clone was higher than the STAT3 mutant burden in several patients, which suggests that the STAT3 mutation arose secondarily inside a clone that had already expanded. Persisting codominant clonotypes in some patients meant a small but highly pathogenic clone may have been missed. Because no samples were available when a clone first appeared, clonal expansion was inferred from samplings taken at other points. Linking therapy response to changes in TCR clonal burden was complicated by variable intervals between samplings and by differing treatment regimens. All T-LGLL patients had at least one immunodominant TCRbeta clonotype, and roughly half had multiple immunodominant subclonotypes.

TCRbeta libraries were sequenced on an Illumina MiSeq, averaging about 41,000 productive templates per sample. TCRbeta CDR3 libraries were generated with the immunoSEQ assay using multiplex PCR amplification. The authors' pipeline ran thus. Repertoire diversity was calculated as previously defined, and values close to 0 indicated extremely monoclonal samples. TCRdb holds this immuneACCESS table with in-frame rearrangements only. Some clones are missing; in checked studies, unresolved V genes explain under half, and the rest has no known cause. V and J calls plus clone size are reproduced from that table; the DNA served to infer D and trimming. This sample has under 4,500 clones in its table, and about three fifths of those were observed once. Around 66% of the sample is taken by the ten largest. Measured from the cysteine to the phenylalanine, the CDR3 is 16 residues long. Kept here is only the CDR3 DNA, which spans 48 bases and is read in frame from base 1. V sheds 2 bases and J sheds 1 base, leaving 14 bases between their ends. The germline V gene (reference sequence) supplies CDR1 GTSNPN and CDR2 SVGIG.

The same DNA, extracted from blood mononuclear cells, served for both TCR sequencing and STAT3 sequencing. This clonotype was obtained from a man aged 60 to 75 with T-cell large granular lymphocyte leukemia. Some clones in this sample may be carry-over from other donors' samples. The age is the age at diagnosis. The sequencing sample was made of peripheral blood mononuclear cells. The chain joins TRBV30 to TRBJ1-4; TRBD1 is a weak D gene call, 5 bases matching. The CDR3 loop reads CAWSYPGSVTNEKLFF. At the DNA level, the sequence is TGTGCCTGGAGTTATCCAGGGTCTGTAACTAATGAAAAACTGTTTTTT.